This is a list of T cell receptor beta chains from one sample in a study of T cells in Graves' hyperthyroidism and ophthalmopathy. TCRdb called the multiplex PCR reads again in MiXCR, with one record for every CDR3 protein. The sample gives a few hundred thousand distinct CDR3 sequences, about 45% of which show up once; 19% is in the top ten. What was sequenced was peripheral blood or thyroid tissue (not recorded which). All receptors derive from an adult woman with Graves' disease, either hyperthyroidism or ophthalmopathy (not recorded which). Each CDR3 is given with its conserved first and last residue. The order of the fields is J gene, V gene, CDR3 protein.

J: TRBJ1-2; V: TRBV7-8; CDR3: CAWSRGIYGYTF
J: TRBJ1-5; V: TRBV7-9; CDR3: CASSLGYGTNQPQHF
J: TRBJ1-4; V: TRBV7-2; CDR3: CASSQQGTSTNEKLFF
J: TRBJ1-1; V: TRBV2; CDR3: CASPDAGGSEAFF
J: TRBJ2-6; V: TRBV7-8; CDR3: CASTARTGDSYVLTF
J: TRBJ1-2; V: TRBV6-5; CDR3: CATTSQVGYTF
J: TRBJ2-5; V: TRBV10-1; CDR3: CASSESTSQETQYF
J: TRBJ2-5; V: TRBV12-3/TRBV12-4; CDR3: CASSGQAQETQYF
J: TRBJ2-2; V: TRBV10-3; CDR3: CAFREDTGELFF
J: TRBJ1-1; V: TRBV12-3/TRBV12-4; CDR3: CASRSGRMNTEAFF
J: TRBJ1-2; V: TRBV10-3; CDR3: CASPDGWGHGYTF
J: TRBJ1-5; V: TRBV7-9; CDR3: CASSATKGQPRHF
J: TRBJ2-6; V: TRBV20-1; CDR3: CSAYRLAGGSGANVLTF
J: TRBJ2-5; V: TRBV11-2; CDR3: CASSHGWQQETQYF
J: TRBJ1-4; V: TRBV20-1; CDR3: CSALQGVNEKLFF
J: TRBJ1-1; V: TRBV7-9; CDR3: CASKRPTGAFF
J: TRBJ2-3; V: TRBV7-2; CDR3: CASSLGASPGTDTQYF
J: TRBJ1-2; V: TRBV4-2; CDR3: CASSHLTGSQDGYTF
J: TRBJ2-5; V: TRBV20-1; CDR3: CSARKGDQETQYF
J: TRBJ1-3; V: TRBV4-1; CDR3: CASSQTLYSGNTIYF
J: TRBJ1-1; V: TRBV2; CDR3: CASSEPGTNTEAFF
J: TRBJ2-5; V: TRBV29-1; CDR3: CSVARRGETQYF
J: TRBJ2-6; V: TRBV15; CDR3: CATSVSVGANVLTF
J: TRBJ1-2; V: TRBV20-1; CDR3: CSARAPGGRAYGYTF
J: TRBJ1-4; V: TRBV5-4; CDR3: CASSLRTGVLATNEKLFF
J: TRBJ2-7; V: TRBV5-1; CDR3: CASSIGLAGTYEQYF
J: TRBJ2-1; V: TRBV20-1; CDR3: CSVRGGVRNEQFF
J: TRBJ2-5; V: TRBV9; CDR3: CASSVTSLRETQYF
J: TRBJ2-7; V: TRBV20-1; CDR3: CSALTPVGEQYF
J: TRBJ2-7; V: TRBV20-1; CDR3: CSASLVGVPHEQYF
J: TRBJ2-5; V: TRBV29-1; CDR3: CSVQEARPETQYF
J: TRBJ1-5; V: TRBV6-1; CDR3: CASSESPGGPQHF
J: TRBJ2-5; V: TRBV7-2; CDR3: CASSLSGAQGETQYF
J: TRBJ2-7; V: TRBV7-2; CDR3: CASSLGQSRRQNYEQYF
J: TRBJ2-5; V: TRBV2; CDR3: CASSEVQETQYF
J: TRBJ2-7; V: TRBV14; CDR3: CASSHLAGYEQYF
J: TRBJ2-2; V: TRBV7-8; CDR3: CASSLVRFRLAGAGELFF
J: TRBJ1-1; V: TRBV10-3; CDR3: CASSARGDREENTEAFF
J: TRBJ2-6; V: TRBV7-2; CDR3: CASTAYSGANVLTF
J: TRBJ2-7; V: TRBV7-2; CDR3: CASSLESTSLSYEQYF
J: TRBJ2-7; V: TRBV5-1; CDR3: CASTSVGSYEQYF
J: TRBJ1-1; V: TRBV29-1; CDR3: CSVEEVAGNTEAFF
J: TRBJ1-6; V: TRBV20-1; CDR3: CSVPSSYNSPLHF
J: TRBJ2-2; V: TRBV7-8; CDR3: CASSFSVQDKNTGELFF
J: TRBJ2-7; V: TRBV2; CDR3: CASKRESYEQYF
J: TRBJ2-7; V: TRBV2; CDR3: CASSRARDRGSYEQYF
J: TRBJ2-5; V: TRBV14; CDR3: CASSQVWTGRETQYF
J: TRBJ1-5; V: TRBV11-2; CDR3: CASSPRPQGVNQPQHF
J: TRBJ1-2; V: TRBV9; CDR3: CASSVADRGYGGYTF